This is a list of T cell receptor beta chains from one sample in a study of OX40 agonist ivuxolimab in advanced cancers. Sequencing used immunoSEQ multiplex PCR; TCRdb keeps in-frame clones, though not all of them. Of about 91,000 clones listed, 80% to 90% were seen once; the top ten hold about 1.9%. The sequencing used CD4+ or CD8+ T cells sorted from blood, collected in a trial of the OX40 agonist ivuxolimab. The receptor source for this set is an adult with an advanced solid tumor such as melanoma, head and neck, liver or kidney cancer. Both conserved end residues are part of each CDR3. The D gene is left open where the match is weak. Some rows have no size entry. The others give once, few or many, or a class for an expanded clone.

v_gene,j_gene,abundance,d_gene,CDR3nt,CDR3aa
TRBV19,TRBJ1-1,-,-,TGTGCCAGCAATATCGGGGCGAACAGGCTGAACACTGAAGCTTTCTTT,CASNIGANRLNTEAFF
TRBV5-1,TRBJ1-6,few,TRBD1,TGCGCCAGCAGGTCCGGGACAGACAGCTCACCCCTCCACTTT,CASRSGTDSSPLHF
TRBV7-9,TRBJ2-1,-,TRBD2,TGTGCCAGCAGCTTCCTTGCGGGAGAGAGGGAAAATGAGCAGTTCTTC,CASSFLAGERENEQFF
TRBV5-1,TRBJ1-2,-,TRBD1,TGCGCCAGCAGCTTGGGGACAGGCTATGGCTACACCTTC,CASSLGTGYGYTF
TRBV10-2,TRBJ2-3,-,-,TGCGCCAGCAGAGCTCAGGGGAGCACAGATACGCAGTATTTT,CASRAQGSTDTQYF
TRBV10-3,TRBJ1-1,few,-,TGTGCCATCAGGTGGGAGGTCTTT,CAIRWEVF
TRBV5-8,TRBJ2-1,few,TRBD1,TGTGCCAGCAGGGGGGGACAGGGTATCAACAATGAGCAGTTCTTC,CASRGGQGINNEQFF
TRBV21-1,TRBJ2-7,-,-,TGTGCCAGCAGCAAAGTCCGGGCTAGCGGGAGCCCCCACGAGCAGTACTTC,CASSKVRASGSPHEQYF
TRBV6-1,TRBJ1-1,-,TRBD1,TGTGCCAGCAGTGGACAGGCAACAGGGGTGGCTTTCTTT,CASSGQATGVAFF
TRBV5-1,TRBJ2-7,-,TRBD1,TGCGCCAGCAGCTTGGACGGGACAGGGATTTACGAGCAGTACTTC,CASSLDGTGIYEQYF
TRBV27,TRBJ1-3,-,TRBD1,TGTGCCAGCAGTCCACAACAGGGGGCTGGAAACACCATATATTTT,CASSPQQGAGNTIYF
TRBV18,TRBJ1-2,-,-,TGTGCCAGCTCACCACCTTCCAGACCCGGGGGCTACACCTTC,CASSPPSRPGGYTF
TRBV5-1,TRBJ2-2,-,-,TGCGCCAGCAGCTTGGCCGATGGCGGCGGGGAGCTGTTTTTT,CASSLADGGGELFF
TRBV5-4,TRBJ2-1,-,-,TGTGCCAGCAGCTGGACTCTCCTCAGCTCCTACAATGAGCAGTTCTTC,CASSWTLLSSYNEQFF
TRBV30,TRBJ2-5,-,-,TGTGCCTGCCACCCCCTAGGCCGGGTAGAGACCCAGTACTTC,CACHPLGRVETQYF
TRBV5-1,TRBJ2-1,-,-,TGCGCCAGCAGCTTGGGGCAGAGCTCCTACAATGAGCAGTTCTTC,CASSLGQSSYNEQFF
TRBV10-1,TRBJ2-2,few,-,TGCGCCAGCTCCACCGGGGAGCTGTTTTTT,CASSTGELFF
TRBV27,TRBJ1-1,-,-,TGTGCCAGCAGTTTATCGAGGGGGGGGCGCGTGAACACTGAAGCTTTCTTT,CASSLSRGGRVNTEAFF
TRBV5-1,TRBJ1-1,-,-,TGCGCCAGCAGCTTGGTAGGGATGAACACTGAAGCTTTCTTT,CASSLVGMNTEAFF
TRBV6-1,TRBJ2-7,-,-,TGTGCCACCGCGAAGGACAGAGACGAGCAGTACTTC,CATAKDRDEQYF
TRBV6-1,TRBJ2-7,-,-,TGTGCCAGCATGGGGGACTCCTACGAGCAGTACTTC,CASMGDSYEQYF
TRBV9,TRBJ2-5,-,TRBD2,TGTGCCAGCAGCGTAGCAGGGACTAGCGGACAAGAGACCCAGTACTTC,CASSVAGTSGQETQYF
TRBV10-1,TRBJ2-5,-,TRBD1,TGCGCCAGCAGTGAGTCGGGGACAGGGGTGCGAGAGACCCAGTACTTC,CASSESGTGVRETQYF
TRBV28,TRBJ2-7,-,TRBD1,TGTGCCAGCAGTCGGATCGGGACAGGCTACGAGCAGTACTTC,CASSRIGTGYEQYF
TRBV5-1,TRBJ2-1,-,TRBD2,TGCGCCAGCTCTTTTACTAGCGGATACAATGAGCAGTTCTTC,CASSFTSGYNEQFF
TRBV5-1,TRBJ1-3,few,-,TGCGCCAGCAGCTTGGCAGTAGGGGCCTCTGGAAACACCATATATTTT,CASSLAVGASGNTIYF
TRBV7-2,TRBJ2-2,-,TRBD1,TGTGCCAGCAGCTCCCCGGGACAGAGATACACCGGGGAGCTGTTTTTT,CASSSPGQRYTGELFF
TRBV6-5,TRBJ2-7,-,TRBD1,TGTGCCAGCAGTTACCGTCAGGGGGCCTGGGAGCAGTACTTC,CASSYRQGAWEQYF
TRBV28,TRBJ1-5,-,TRBD1,TGTGCCAGCAGTACCGGGACAGAGAGATATAGCAATCAGCCCCAGCATTTT,CASSTGTERYSNQPQHF
TRBV9,TRBJ2-1,-,-,TGTGCCAGCAGCGTGGACGGGGCCTTCTACAATGAGCAGTTCTTC,CASSVDGAFYNEQFF
TRBV6-1,TRBJ1-2,-,TRBD1,TGTGCCAGCAGACTACAGGGGGCCAACTATGGCTACACCTTC,CASRLQGANYGYTF